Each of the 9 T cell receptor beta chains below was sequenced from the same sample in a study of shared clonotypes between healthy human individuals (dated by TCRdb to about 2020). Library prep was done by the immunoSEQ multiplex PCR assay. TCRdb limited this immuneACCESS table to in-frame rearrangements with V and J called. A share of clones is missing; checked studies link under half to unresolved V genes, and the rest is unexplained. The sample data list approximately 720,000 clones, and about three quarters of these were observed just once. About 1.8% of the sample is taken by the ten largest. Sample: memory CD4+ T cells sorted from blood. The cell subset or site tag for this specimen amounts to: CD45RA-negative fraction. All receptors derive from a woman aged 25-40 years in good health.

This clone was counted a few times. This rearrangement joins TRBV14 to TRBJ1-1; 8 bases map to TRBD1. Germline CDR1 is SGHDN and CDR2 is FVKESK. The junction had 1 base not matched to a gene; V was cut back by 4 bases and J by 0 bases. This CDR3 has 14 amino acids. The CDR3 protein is CASSRTGMNTEAFF. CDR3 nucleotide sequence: TGTGCCAGCAGCCGGACAGGGATGAACACTGAAGCTTTCTTT.

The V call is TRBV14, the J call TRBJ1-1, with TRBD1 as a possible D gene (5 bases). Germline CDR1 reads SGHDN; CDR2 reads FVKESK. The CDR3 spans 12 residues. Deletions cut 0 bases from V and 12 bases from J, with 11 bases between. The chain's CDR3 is CASSQDRVVTFF. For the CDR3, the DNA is TGTGCCAGCAGCCAAGACAGGGTAGTGACTTTCTTT.

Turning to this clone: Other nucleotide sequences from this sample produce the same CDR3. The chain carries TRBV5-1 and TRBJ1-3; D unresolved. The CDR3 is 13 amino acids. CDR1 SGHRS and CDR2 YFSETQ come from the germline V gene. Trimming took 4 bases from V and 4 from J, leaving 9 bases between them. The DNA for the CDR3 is TGCGCCAGCAGCCCGGACGGAGGAAACACCATATATTTT. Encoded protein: CASSPDGGNTIYF.

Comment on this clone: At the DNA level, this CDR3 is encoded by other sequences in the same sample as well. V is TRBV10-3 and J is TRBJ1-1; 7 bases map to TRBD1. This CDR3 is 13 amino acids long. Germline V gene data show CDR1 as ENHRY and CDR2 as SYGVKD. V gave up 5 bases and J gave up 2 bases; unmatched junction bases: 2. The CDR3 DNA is TGTGCCATCAGTAGGGACAGTAACACTGAAGCTTTCTTT. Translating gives CAISRDSNTEAFF.

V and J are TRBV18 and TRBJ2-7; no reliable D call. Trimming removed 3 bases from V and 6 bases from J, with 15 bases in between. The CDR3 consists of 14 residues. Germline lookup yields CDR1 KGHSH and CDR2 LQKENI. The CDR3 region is CASSPDGFAREQYF. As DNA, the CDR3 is TGTGCCAGCTCACCGGACGGTTTCGCACGCGAGCAGTACTTC.

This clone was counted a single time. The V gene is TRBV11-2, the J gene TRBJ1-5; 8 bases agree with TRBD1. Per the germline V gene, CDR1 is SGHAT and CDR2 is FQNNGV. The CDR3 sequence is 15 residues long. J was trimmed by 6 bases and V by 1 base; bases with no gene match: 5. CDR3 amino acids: CASSLGTGRVQPQHF. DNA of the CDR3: TGTGCCAGCAGCTTAGGGACAGGGAGGGTTCAGCCCCAGCATTTT.

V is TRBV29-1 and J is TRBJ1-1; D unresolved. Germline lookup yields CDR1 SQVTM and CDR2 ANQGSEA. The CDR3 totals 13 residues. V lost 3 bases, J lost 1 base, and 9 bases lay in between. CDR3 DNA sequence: TGCAGCGTTGATAACAGTGGGAACACTGAAGCTTTCTTT. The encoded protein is CSVDNSGNTEAFF.

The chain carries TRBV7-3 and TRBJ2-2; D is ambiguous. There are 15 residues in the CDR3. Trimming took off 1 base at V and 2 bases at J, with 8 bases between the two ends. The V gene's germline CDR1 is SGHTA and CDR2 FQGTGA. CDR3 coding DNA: TGTGCCAGCAGCTTAATGCGCGGTAACACCGGGGAGCTGTTTTTT. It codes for CASSLMRGNTGELFF.

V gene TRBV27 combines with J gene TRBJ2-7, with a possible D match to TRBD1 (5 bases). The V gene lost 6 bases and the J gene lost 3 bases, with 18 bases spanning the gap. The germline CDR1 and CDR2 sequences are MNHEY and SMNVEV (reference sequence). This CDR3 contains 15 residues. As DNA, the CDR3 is TGTGCCAGCAGCCTGACCTATCGCCAGGGCTACGAGCAGTACTTC. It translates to CASSLTYRQGYEQYF.